The 26 T cell receptor beta chains below all came from one sample that was sequenced in a study of Graves' ophthalmopathy and Graves' hyperthyroidism. Using RNA transcripts, the TCR beta CDR3 regions were amplified. An opening RT-PCR round employed HTBI primers and preceded a second-round multiplex PCR. TCRdb re-derived calls from the multiplex PCR reads in MiXCR, one entry per CDR3 protein. Counted here are about 160,000 distinct CDR3 sequences, approximately 40% occurring once; the ten biggest clones make up roughly 5.2%. The sequenced sample was peripheral blood. Receptor source: a woman aged 40 to 50 with Graves' ophthalmopathy.

This clonotype appeared many times. The chain is built from TRBV12-3 or TRBV12-4 and TRBJ2-2, with D maybe TRBD2 (6 bases). Trimming removed 6 bases from V and 7 bases from J, with 15 bases in between. The CDR3 covers 14 residues. The CDR3 DNA follows: TGTGCCAGCAGCCCTTTTGGAGGGTTCGGGGAGCTGTTTTTT. Amino acids: CASSPFGGFGELFF.

The CDR3 nucleotides are TGCAGTACGAGCGGGAACTCCTACGAGCAGTACTTC. It specifies CSTSGNSYEQYF. The chain employs TRBV20-1 and TRBJ2-7, with 7 bases identical to TRBD2. Germline V gene lookup returns CDR1 DFQATT and CDR2 SNEGSKA (reference sequence). The junction had 4 bases not matched to a gene; V was cut back by 8 bases and J by 0 bases. This CDR3 is built from 12 residues.

There are many counts of this clonotype. The chain has TRBV6-5 and TRBJ1-2; D is perhaps TRBD1 (5 bases). This CDR3 region has 15 residues. V was cut by 6 bases and J by 4 bases, with 18 bases left in between. Germline assignment: CDR1 MNHEY and CDR2 SVGAGI. In DNA form, the CDR3 reads TGTGCCAGCAGCAGGGTGGGAGGGGAAGGCTATGGCTACACCTTC. Residues: CASSRVGGEGYGYTF.

This chain uses TRBV2 with TRBJ2-7; TRBD1 matches 11 bases. This CDR3 is 15 amino acids long. J lost 3 bases, V lost 5 bases, and 6 bases had no gene match. Germline assignment: CDR1 SNHLY and CDR2 FYNNEI. CDR3 region: CASSQRDRGSYEQYF. The CDR3 DNA reads as TGTGCCAGCAGTCAACGGGACAGGGGGAGCTACGAGCAGTACTTC.

V is TRBV25-1 and J is TRBJ2-5; 8 bases map to TRBD1. V lost 5 bases to trimming and J lost 9 bases; unmatched junction nucleotides: 8. Germline V gene lookup returns CDR1 MGHDK and CDR2 SYGVNS. This CDR3 spans 13 amino acids. CDR3 region: CASSHGQGGSQYF. CDR3 DNA sequence: TGTGCCAGCAGTCATGGACAGGGTGGTTCCCAGTACTTC. The full variable domain, completed using reference TRBV25-1 and TRBJ2-5, is EADIYQTPRYLVIGTGKKITLECSQTMGHDKMYWYQQDPGMELHLIHYSYGVNSTEKGDLSSESTVSRIRTEHFPLTLESARPSHTSQYLCASSHGQGGSQYFGPGTRLLVL.

This clonotype was recorded at least ten times. This chain uses TRBV15 with TRBJ1-5; D ambiguous. CDR3 length equals 18 residues. The V gene's germline CDR1 is LNHNV and CDR2 YYDKDF (reference sequence). V was shortened by 8 bases and J by 0 bases, with 23 bases between the two germline ends. The CDR3 here is CATSRKRKVDTSNQPQHF. The CDR3 DNA is TGTGCCACCTCCAGGAAAAGGAAAGTAGACACTAGCAATCAGCCCCAGCATTTT.

This clonotype turned up a few times. J is TRBJ1-5 and V is TRBV15; no definite D call. The germline V gene has CDR1 LNHNV and CDR2 YYDKDF (reference sequence). The CDR3 contains 15 residues. Trimming removed 0 bases from V and 2 bases from J, with 8 bases in between. The CDR3 loop reads CATSRDGDGNQPQHF. The DNA for the CDR3 is TGTGCCACCAGCAGAGATGGGGATGGCAATCAGCCCCAGCATTTT. Full variable domain (missing parts from reference TRBV15 and TRBJ1-5): DAMVIQNPRYQVTQFGKPVTLSCSQTLNHNVMYWYQQKSSQAPKLLFHYYDKDFNNEADTPDNFQSRRPNTSFCFLDIRSPGLGDTAMYLCATSRDGDGNQPQHFGDGTRLSIL.

The genes are TRBV12-3 or TRBV12-4 and TRBJ2-2; D remains ambiguous. This CDR3 is 16 amino acids long. V was clipped by 1 base and J by 2 bases, with 11 bases between them. This chain's CDR3 is CASSLVSGPNTGELFF. The CDR3 DNA reads as TGTGCCAGCAGTTTAGTTTCCGGACCTAACACCGGGGAGCTGTTTTTT.

There are many counts of this clonotype. The chain employs TRBV6-5 and TRBJ1-6; possible D gene TRBD1, 6 bases. The length of the CDR3 is 14 residues. Germline V lookup: CDR1 MNHEY, CDR2 SVGAGI. V gave up 2 bases and J gave up 11 bases, with 13 bases separating them. The CDR3 bases are TGTGCCAGCAGTTACGGCGGGGGCGTGGCACCCCTCCACTTT. It translates to CASSYGGGVAPLHF.

This clonotype was seen ten or more times. J is TRBJ2-7 and V is TRBV4-2; 12 nucleotides agree with TRBD2. The J segment lost 6 bases and the V segment lost 0 bases, leaving 3 bases of the junction unmatched. This CDR3 has 15 amino acids. The germline V gene encodes CDR1 LGHNA and CDR2 YNFKEQ. The CDR3 region has the DNA TGTGCCAGCAGCCAAGACTTGGGACTAGCGGGCGAGCAGTACTTC. Translation gives CASSQDLGLAGEQYF.

In its sample, this clonotype was seen many times. CDR3 nucleotides: TGTGCCAGCAAGAGCTATCAGCCCCAGCATTTT. Translating it yields CASKSYQPQHF. The gene calls are TRBV6-1 and TRBJ1-5; D is unclear. The CDR3 is made up of 11 amino acids. Germline V gene lookup returns CDR1 MNHNS and CDR2 SASEGT. With 7 bases removed from V and 5 bases from J, the gap between germline ends came to 6 bases.

In its sample, this clonotype was seen many times. The CDR3 sequence is CASSLGGGQGALAYGYTF. The DNA for the CDR3 is TGTGCCAGCAGCTTAGGCGGGGGACAGGGGGCACTGGCCTATGGCTACACCTTC. The genes are TRBV7-8 and TRBJ1-2; TRBD1 matches 12 bases. CDR3 length: 18 amino acids. Unmatched junction bases numbered 10, after V lost 1 base and J lost 4 bases. Germline V CDR1 and CDR2: SGHVS, FQNEAQ.

This clonotype was picked up many times. J is TRBJ2-5 and V is TRBV5-1; D unresolved. CDR3 length: 12 residues. In germline, CDR1 is SGHRS, CDR2 YFSETQ. Trimming took off 2 bases at V and 4 bases at J, with 6 bases between the two ends. CDR3 DNA sequence: TGCGCCAGCAGCTTTGGTTCAGAGACCCAGTACTTC. Its protein is CASSFGSETQYF.

This clonotype was detected only a few times. The CDR3 DNA reads TGTGCCAGCAGCCAAGATCGAAGGGAGCAGTACTTC. This translates into CASSQDRREQYF. This rearrangement joins TRBV3-1 to TRBJ2-7; D remains ambiguous. Germline CDR1 reads LGHDT; CDR2 reads YNNKEL (reference sequence). Trimming cost V 0 bases and J 7 bases, with 7 bases left between them. The CDR3 is 12 amino acids.

There are a few counts of this clonotype. J is TRBJ1-6 and V is TRBV12-3 or TRBV12-4, with 9 bases identical to TRBD1. The V gene end was trimmed by 6 bases and the J gene end by 4 bases; junction bases not matched to a gene: 4. The CDR3 length is 15 residues. In DNA, the CDR3 is TGTGCCAGCAGCCCCGGGACAGGGTATAATTCACCCCTCCACTTT. Encoded protein: CASSPGTGYNSPLHF.

The DNA of the CDR3 is TGTGCCAGCAGTTCAAAGCCCGCGAACACTGAAGCTTTCTTT. This encodes CASSSKPANTEAFF. The chain uses TRBV12-3 or TRBV12-4 and TRBJ1-1, with D unclear. Trimming took 4 bases from V and 1 from J, leaving 10 bases between them. The CDR3 runs 14 residues.

V and J are TRBV2 and TRBJ2-4, with D possibly being TRBD1 (5 bases). V gave up 1 base and J gave up 1 base, with 14 bases separating them. CDR1 SNHLY and CDR2 FYNNEI come from the germline V gene. CDR3 length: 17 residues. The CDR3: CASSEVVVWGAKNIQYF. CDR3 nucleotide sequence: TGTGCCAGCAGTGAAGTCGTTGTATGGGGCGCCAAAAACATTCAGTACTTC.

The chain combines TRBV19 with TRBJ2-5, with D possibly matching TRBD2 (6 bases). The germline CDR1 and CDR2 sequences are LNHDA and SQIVND (reference sequence). V was trimmed by 5 bases and J by 9 bases, leaving 19 bases between them. The length of the CDR3 is 14 residues. DNA for the CDR3: TGTGCCAGTAGTCCGGGACGGGGGTTTATGGCCCAGTACTTC. It specifies CASSPGRGFMAQYF.

V gene TRBV6-2 or TRBV6-3 combines with J gene TRBJ1-6; no definite D call. The CDR3 has 16 amino acids. V dropped 6 bases and J dropped 2 bases, with 14 bases sitting between them. CDR1 and CDR2 from the germline V gene are MNHEY and SVGEGT. In DNA, the CDR3 is TGTGCCAGCAGACTCTCCCCGGACCCCTATAATTCACCCCTCCACTTT. This sequence encodes CASRLSPDPYNSPLHF.

The chain is built from TRBV29-1 and TRBJ2-7, with TRBD2 matching over 9 bases. Per germline, CDR1 SQVTM and CDR2 ANQGSEA. Germline trimming cut 6 bases from V and 1 base from J; bases unmatched to any gene: 7. There are 14 residues in the CDR3. The CDR3 bases are TGCAGCGTCTCCGGGACTAGCTCGTCCTACGAGCAGTACTTC. Translation gives CSVSGTSSSYEQYF.

This clonotype showed up many times. The chain links TRBV11-2 to TRBJ2-5; D is perhaps TRBD1 (7 bases). The ends were cut back, 5 bases at V and 4 bases at J, with 17 bases in the middle. The CDR3 has 15 amino acids. The germline CDR1 and CDR2 sequences are SGHAT and FQNNGV. Here the CDR3 reads CASSLGDQGGETQYF. For the CDR3, the DNA is TGTGCCAGCAGCCTCGGGGATCAGGGGGGAGAGACCCAGTACTTC.

The genes are TRBV6-4 and TRBJ2-7; D call uncertain. The V and J ends lost 5 bases and 9 bases respectively, with 26 bases between them. The CDR3 loop spans 16 amino acids. The germline gives CDR1 MRHNA, CDR2 SNTAGT. CDR3 sequence: CASSLLTHSYDLGQYF. In DNA, the CDR3 is TGTGCCAGCAGTTTATTGACCCACTCCTACGATTTAGGGCAGTACTTC.

The rearrangement joins TRBV20-1 to TRBJ1-1; D is ambiguous. V shed 8 bases and J shed 3 bases, with 7 bases lying between them. The germline CDR1 and CDR2 sequences are DFQATT and SNEGSKA (reference sequence). The CDR3 runs to 10 residues. CDR3 protein: CSTRDTEAFF. CDR3 DNA: TGCAGTACCCGGGACACTGAAGCTTTCTTT.

Ten or more counts support this clonotype. V gene TRBV6-2 or TRBV6-3 combines with J gene TRBJ2-7; 14 nucleotides align to TRBD2. Germline V gene data show CDR1 as MNHEY and CDR2 as SVGEGT. This CDR3 spans 18 amino acids. Trimming at V came to 6 bases and at J to 5 bases, leaving 15 bases not matched to a gene. The CDR3 bases are TGTGCCAGCAGGGGATGGACTAGCGGGGGGTCACCCGTCCACGAGCAGTACTTC. Translated: CASRGWTSGGSPVHEQYF.

This clonotype was counted ten times or more. The V and J genes are TRBV6-1 and TRBJ2-7; 8 positions agree with TRBD1. CDR1 is MNHNS and CDR2 is SASEGT in the germline V gene. The V and J ends lost 2 bases and 2 bases, in that order; junction bases with no gene match: 5. CDR3 length equals 15 residues. CDR3 in DNA: TGTGCCAGCAGTGAAATGGGGACAGGTACCTACGAGCAGTACTTC. Amino acid sequence: CASSEMGTGTYEQYF.

The J gene is TRBJ1-5, the V gene TRBV11-2, with TRBD1 identical over 11 bases. The CDR3 contains 18 residues. Germline assignment: CDR1 SGHAT and CDR2 FQNNGV. With V trimmed by 1 base and J by 5 bases, 10 bases remained unmatched. CDR3 sequence: CASSLGLGQGDVHQPQHF. The CDR3 DNA reads as TGTGCCAGCAGCTTAGGATTGGGACAGGGGGATGTGCATCAGCCCCAGCATTTT.